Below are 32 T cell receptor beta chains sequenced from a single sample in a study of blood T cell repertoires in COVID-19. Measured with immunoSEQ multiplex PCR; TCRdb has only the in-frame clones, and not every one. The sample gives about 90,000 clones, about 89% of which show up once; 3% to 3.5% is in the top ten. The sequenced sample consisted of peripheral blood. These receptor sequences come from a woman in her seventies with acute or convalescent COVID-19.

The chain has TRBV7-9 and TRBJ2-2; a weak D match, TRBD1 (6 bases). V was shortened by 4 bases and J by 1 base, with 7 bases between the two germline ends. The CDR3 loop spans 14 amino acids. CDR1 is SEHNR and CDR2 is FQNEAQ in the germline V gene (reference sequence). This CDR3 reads CASSSTGNTGELFF. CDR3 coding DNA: TGTGCCAGCAGCTCGACAGGGAACACCGGGGAGCTGTTTTTT.

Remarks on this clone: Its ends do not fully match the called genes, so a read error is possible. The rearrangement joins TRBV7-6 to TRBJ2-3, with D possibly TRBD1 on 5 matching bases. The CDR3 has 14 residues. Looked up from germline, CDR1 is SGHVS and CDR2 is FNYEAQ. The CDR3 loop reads CASSLRRGADTQYF. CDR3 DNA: TGCGCCAGCAGCTTACGAAGGGGCGCAGATACGCAGTATTTT.

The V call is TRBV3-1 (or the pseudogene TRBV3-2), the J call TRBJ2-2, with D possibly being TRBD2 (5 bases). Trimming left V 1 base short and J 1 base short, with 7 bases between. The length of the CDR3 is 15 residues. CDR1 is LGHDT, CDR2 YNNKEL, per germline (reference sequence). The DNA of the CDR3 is TGTGCCAGCAGCCAAGCGGGAATGAACACCGGGGAGCTGTTTTTT. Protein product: CASSQAGMNTGELFF.

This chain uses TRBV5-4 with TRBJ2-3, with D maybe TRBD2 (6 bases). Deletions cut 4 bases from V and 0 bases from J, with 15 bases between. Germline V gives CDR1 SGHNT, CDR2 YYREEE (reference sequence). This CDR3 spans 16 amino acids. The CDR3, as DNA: TGTGCCAGCAGCCCGAACGGGACTGATAGCACAGATACGCAGTATTTT. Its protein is CASSPNGTDSTDTQYF. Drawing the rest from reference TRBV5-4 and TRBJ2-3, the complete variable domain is ETGVTQSPTHLIKTRGQQVTLRCSSQSGHNTVSWYQQALGQGPQFIFQYYREEENGRGNFPPRFSGLQFPNYSSELNVNALELDDSALYLCASSPNGTDSTDTQYFGPGTRLTVL.

DNA for the CDR3: TGTGCCAGCACTAGACTAGGAAACAATGAGCAGTTCTTC. This encodes CASTRLGNNEQFF. The chain has TRBV6-5 and TRBJ2-1, with a tentative D call TRBD2 (6 bases). The CDR3 is 13 residues long. Germline V gene sequence: CDR1 MNHEY, CDR2 SVGAGI. The V end lost 7 bases, the J end lost 5 bases, and 12 bases lay between the germline ends.

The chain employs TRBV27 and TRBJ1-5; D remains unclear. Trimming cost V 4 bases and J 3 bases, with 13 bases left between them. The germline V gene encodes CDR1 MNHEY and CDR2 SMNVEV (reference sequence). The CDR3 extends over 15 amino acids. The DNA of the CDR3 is TGTGCCAGCAGTTATGAGGGCTTCGCCAATCAGCCCCAGCATTTT. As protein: CASSYEGFANQPQHF.

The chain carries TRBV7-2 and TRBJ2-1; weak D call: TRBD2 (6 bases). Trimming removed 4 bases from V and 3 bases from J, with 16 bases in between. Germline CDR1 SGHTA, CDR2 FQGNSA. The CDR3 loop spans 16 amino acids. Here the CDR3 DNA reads TGTGCCAGCAGCTGGGGTCTAGCGCATGGCTACAATGAGCAGTTCTTC. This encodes CASSWGLAHGYNEQFF. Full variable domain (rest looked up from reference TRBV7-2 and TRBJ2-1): GAGVSQSPSNKVTEKGKDVELRCDPISGHTALYWYRQSLGQGLEFLIYFQGNSAPDKSGLPSDRFSAERTGGSVSTLTIQRTQQEDSAVYLCASSWGLAHGYNEQFFGPGTRLTVL.

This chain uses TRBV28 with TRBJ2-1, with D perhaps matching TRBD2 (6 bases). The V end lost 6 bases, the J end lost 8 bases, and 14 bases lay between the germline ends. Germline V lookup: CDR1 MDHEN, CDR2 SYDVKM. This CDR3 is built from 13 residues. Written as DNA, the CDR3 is TGTGCCAGCAGGGAGGAGGGACTCGATGAGCAGTTCTTC. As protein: CASREEGLDEQFF.

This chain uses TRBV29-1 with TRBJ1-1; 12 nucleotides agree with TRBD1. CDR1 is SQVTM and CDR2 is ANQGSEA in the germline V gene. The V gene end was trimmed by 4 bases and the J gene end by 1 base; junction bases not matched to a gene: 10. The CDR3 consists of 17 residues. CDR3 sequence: CSVGSLPGQGANTEAFF. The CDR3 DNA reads TGCAGCGTTGGAAGCTTGCCGGGACAGGGGGCGAACACTGAAGCTTTCTTT.

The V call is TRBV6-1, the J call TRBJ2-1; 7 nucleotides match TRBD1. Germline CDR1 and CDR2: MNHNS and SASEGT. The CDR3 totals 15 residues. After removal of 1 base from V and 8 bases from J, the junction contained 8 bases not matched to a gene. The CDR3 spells CASSEGGRGNYEQFF. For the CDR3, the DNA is TGTGCCAGCAGTGAAGGCGGCAGGGGGAATTATGAGCAGTTCTTC.

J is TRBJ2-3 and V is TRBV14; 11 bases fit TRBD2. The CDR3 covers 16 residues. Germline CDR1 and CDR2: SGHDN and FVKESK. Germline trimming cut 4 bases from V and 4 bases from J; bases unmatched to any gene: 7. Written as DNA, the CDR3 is TGTGCCAGCAGCCCGAGACTAGCGGGGAGTGCAGATACGCAGTATTTT. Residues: CASSPRLAGSADTQYF.

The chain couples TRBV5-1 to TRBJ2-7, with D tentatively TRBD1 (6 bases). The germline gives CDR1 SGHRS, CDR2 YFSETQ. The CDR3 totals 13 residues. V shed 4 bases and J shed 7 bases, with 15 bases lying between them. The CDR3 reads CASSTQGGGEQYF. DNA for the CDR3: TGCGCCAGCAGCACTCAAGGGGGTGGAGAGCAGTACTTC. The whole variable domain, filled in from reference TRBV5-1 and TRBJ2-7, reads KAGVTQTPRYLIKTRGQQVTLSCSPISGHRSVSWYQQTPGQGLQFLFEYFSETQRNKGNFPGRFSGRQFSNSRSEMNVSTLELGDSALYLCASSTQGGGEQYFGPGTRLTVT.

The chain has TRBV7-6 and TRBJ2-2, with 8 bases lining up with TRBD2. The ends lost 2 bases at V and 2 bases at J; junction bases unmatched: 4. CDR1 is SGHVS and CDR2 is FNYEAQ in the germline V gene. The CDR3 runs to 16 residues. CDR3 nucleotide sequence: TGTGCCAGCAGCTTACTGCGGGGGGTAAACACCGGGGAGCTGTTTTTT. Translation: CASSLLRGVNTGELFF.

The CDR3 reads CASSSEKLAGGYEQYF. Here the CDR3 DNA reads TGTGCCAGCAGCTCCGAAAAACTAGCGGGAGGATACGAGCAGTACTTC. This rearrangement joins TRBV7-2 to TRBJ2-7; 12 bases match TRBD2. Germline V gene sequence: CDR1 SGHTA, CDR2 FQGNSA. The ends lost 4 bases at V and 4 bases at J; junction bases unmatched: 8. The CDR3 sequence is 16 residues long.

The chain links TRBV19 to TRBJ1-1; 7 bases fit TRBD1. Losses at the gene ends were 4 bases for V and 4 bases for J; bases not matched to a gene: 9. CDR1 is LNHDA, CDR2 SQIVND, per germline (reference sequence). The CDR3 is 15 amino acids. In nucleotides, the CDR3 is TGTGCCAGTAGTAGGAGAGGGGGCTCGATCACTGAAGCTTTCTTT. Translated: CASSRRGGSITEAFF.

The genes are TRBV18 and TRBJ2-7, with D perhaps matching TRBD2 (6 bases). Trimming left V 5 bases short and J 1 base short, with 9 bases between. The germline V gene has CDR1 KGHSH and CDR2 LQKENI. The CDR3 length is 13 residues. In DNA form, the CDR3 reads TGTGCCAGCTCAACCCGGGAGTCCTACGAGCAGTACTTC. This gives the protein CASSTRESYEQYF.

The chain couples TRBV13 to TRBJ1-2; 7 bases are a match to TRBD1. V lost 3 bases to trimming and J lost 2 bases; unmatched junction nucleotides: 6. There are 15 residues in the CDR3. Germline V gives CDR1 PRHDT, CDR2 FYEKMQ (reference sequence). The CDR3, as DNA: TGTGCCAGCAGCTTGTTCTCGGGACAGAACTATGGCTACACCTTC. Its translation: CASSLFSGQNYGYTF. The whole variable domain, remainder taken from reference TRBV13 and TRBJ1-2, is AAGVIQSPRHLIKEKRETATLKCYPIPRHDTVYWYQQGPGQDPQFLISFYEKMQSDKGSIPDRFSAQQFSDYHSELNMSSLELGDSALYFCASSLFSGQNYGYTFGSGTRLTVV.

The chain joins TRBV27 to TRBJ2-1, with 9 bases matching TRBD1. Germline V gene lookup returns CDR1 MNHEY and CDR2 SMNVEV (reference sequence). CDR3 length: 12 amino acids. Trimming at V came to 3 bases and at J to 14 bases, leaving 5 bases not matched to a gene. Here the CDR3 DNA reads TGTGCCAGCAGTTTCGGGACAGGGAGAGAGTTCTTC. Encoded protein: CASSFGTGREFF.

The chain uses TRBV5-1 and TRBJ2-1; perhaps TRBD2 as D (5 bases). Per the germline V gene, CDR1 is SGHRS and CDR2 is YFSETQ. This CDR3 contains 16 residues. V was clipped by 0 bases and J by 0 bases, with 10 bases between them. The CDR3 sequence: CASSLERYPSYNEQFF. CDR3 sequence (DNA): TGCGCCAGCAGCTTGGAGCGGTACCCCTCCTACAATGAGCAGTTCTTC. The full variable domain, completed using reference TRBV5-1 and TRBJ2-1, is KAGVTQTPRYLIKTRGQQVTLSCSPISGHRSVSWYQQTPGQGLQFLFEYFSETQRNKGNFPGRFSGRQFSNSRSEMNVSTLELGDSALYLCASSLERYPSYNEQFFGPGTRLTVL.

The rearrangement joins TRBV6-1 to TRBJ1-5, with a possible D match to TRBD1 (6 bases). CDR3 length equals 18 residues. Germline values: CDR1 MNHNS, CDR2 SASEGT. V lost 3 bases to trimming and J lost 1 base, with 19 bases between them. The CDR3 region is CASSDLPGGLQSNQPQHF. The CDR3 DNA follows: TGTGCCAGCAGTGACCTTCCGGGGGGCTTACAAAGCAATCAGCCCCAGCATTTT.

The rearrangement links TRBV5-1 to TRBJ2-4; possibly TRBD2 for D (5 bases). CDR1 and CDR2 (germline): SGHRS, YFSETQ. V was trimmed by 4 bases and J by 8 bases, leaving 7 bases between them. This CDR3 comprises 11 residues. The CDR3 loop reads CASSTGYIQYF. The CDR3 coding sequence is TGCGCCAGCAGCACGGGGTACATTCAGTACTTC.

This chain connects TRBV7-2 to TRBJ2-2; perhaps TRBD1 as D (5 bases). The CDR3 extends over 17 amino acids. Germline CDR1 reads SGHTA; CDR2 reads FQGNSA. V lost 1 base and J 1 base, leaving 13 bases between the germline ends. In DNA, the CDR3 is TGTGCCAGCAGCTTAGTGGTTGTACAGGTGAACACCGGGGAGCTGTTTTTT. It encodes CASSLVVVQVNTGELFF.

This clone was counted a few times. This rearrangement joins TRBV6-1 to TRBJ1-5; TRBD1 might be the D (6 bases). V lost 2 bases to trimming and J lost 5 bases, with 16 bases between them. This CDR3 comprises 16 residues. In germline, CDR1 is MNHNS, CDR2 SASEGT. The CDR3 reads CASSETGFQGYQPQHF. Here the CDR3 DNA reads TGTGCCAGCAGTGAAACTGGGTTCCAGGGGTATCAGCCCCAGCATTTT.

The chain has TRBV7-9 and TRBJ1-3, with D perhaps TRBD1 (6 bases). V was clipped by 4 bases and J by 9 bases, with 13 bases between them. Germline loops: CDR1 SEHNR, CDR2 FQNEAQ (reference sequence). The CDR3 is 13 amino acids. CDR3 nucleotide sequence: TGTGCCAGCAGCTCAACAGGGTCTAGCACCATATATTTT. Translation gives CASSSTGSSTIYF.

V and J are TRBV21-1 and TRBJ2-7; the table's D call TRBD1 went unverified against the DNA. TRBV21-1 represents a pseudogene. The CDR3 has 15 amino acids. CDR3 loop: CASSPPAGTSYEQYV. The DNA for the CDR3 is TGTGCCAGCAGCCCCCCGGCAGGGACATCCTACGAGCAGTACGTC.

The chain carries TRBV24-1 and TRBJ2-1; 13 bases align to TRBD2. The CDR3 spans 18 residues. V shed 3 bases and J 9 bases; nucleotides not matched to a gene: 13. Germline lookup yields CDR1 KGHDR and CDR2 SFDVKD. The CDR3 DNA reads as TGTGCCACCAGTGATCCAACCGCTACTAGCGGGGGGGCGTTTGAGCAGTTCTTC. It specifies CATSDPTATSGGAFEQFF.

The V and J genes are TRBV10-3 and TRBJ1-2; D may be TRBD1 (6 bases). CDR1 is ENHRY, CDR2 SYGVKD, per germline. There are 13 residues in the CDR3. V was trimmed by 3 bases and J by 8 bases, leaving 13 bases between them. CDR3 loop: CAISELDSSGYTF. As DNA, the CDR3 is TGTGCCATCAGTGAATTGGACAGTTCCGGCTACACCTTC.

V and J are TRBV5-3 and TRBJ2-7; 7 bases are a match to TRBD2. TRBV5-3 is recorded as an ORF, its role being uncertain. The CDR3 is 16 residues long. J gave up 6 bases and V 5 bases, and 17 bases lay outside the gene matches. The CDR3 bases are TGTGCCAGAAGGATTCGACGGGGGGATCGTTTATCCGAGCAGTACTTC. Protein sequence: CARRIRRGDRLSEQYF.

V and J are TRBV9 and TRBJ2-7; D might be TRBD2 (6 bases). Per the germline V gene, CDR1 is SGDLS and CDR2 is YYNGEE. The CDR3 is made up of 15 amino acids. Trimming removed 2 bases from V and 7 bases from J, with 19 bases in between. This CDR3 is CASSVGSYSAGEQYF. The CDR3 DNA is TGTGCCAGCAGCGTGGGATCGTATAGTGCGGGGGAGCAGTACTTC.

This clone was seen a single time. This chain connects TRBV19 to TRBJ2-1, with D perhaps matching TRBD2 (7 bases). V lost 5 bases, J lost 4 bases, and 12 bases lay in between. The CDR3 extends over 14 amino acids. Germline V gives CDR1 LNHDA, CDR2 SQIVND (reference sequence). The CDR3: CASSLQGLYNEQFF. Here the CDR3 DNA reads TGTGCCAGTAGTCTACAGGGACTATACAATGAGCAGTTCTTC.

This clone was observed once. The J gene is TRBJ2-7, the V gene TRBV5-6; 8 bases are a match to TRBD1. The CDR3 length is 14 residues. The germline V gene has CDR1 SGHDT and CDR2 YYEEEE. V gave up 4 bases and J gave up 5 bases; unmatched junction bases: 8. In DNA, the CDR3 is TGTGCCAGCAGCCAACCCCCGGACAGGGACGAGCAGTACGTC. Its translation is CASSQPPDRDEQYV.

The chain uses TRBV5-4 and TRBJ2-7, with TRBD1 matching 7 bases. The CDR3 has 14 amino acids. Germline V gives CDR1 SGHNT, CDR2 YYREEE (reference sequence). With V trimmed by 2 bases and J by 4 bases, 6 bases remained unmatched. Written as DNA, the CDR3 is TGTGCCAGCAGCTTAGGGACAGCCGATTACGAGCAGTACGTC. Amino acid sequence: CASSLGTADYEQYV.